The TCR beta chain described here comes from a study of siplizumab effects on memory and regulatory T cells. Details on this clone: Its matching antigen is unknown.

Per sample, the assay covered approximately 100,000 TCR templates. The table came from immunoSEQ multiplex PCR; TCRdb's copy has only in-frame clones and leaves some out. The data contain about 50,000 clones, over 90% of them singletons. General study results and limits: The study found naive T cells seemingly more diverse than memory cells and seemingly major alloresponse contributors. Under siplizumab, alloreactive sequences traced to unstimulated CD4+ memory cells were significantly reduced. Proliferating siplizumab-cultured Tregs lacked confirmed suppressive function.

Sequenced: CD8+ T cells sorted from blood. This receptor was obtained from a human donor in good health.

The CDR3 coding sequence is TGCGCCAGCAGTGAGTACCGGCGGGCCCCGGGCTACGAGCAGTACTTC. Protein: CASSEYRRAPGYEQYF. The chain joins TRBV10-1 to TRBJ2-7, with D possibly matching TRBD2 (5 bases). The germline V and J ends were trimmed by 1 base and 3 bases, with 16 bases remaining between them. CDR3 size: 16 residues. Germline V gene lookup returns CDR1 WNHNN and CDR2 SYGVQD (reference sequence).